The 10 T cell receptor beta chains given below trace back to one sample, sequenced in a study of shared clonotypes between healthy human individuals. Profiling relied on immunoSEQ multiplex PCR, and the TCRdb table lists in-frame clones only, not all of them. The table shows some 1.1 million clones, with roughly 80% occurring only once. The sequencing sample was made of memory CD4+ T cells from PBMCs. The subset is: CD45RA-negative fraction. These receptors originate from a young man in good health. Some clones in this sample may be carry-over from other donors' samples.

There are a few counts of this clone. V and J are TRBV5-8 and TRBJ1-4; possible D gene TRBD1, 5 bases. V dropped 1 base and J dropped 8 bases, with 15 bases sitting between them. The germline gives CDR1 SGHTS, CDR2 YDEGEE. The CDR3 runs to 15 residues. In nucleotides, the CDR3 is TGTGCCAGCAGCTTGCTAACACTGCGGGGGGAAAAACTGTTTTTT. This codes for CASSLLTLRGEKLFF.

The chain couples TRBV27 to TRBJ2-7, with D perhaps matching TRBD1 or TRBD2 (5 bases each). CDR1 is MNHEY, CDR2 SMNVEV, per germline (reference sequence). The CDR3 extends over 14 amino acids. Trimming took off 4 bases at V and 1 base at J, with 11 bases between the two ends. CDR3 DNA: TGTGCCAGCAGTTATGGGACGGGGTCCTACGAGCAGTACTTC. Amino acids: CASSYGTGSYEQYF.

This sequence joins TRBV19 and TRBJ2-7; 7 bases map to TRBD2. This CDR3 contains 17 residues. J lost 2 bases, V lost 5 bases, and 15 bases had no gene match. Germline loops: CDR1 LNHDA, CDR2 SQIVND (reference sequence). The CDR3 is CASSPRGLSFFTYEQYF. CDR3 bases: TGTGCCAGTAGTCCCCGGGGACTATCATTCTTTACCTACGAGCAGTACTTC.

CDR3 in amino acids: CASSLAGWGLQETQYF. In DNA form, the CDR3 reads TGTGCCAGCAGCTTAGCAGGGTGGGGGCTTCAAGAGACCCAGTACTTC. The chain links TRBV7-2 to TRBJ2-5, with D maybe TRBD1 (6 bases). V gave up 0 bases and J gave up 2 bases, with 13 bases separating them. Germline CDR1 and CDR2: SGHTA and FQGNSA. The CDR3 is made up of 16 amino acids.

Only a few counts were recorded for this clone. The chain joins TRBV11-2 to TRBJ1-2; D is possibly TRBD1 (6 bases). Germline CDR1 and CDR2: SGHAT and FQNNGV. The CDR3 is 17 amino acids. V lost 3 bases and J lost 3, with 20 bases in between. The DNA of the CDR3 is TGTGCCAGCAGCTTCACCAGCCAGCGGACAGCCTACTATGGCTACACCTTC. Its protein product is CASSFTSQRTAYYGYTF.

The chain carries TRBV7-9 and TRBJ1-3; unclear D gene. This CDR3 is built from 11 residues. CDR1 and CDR2 (germline): SEHNR, FQNEAQ (reference sequence). V was pared by 8 bases and J by 0 bases, with 2 bases between. CDR3 sequence: CASPSGNTIYF. Written as DNA, the CDR3 is TGTGCCAGCCCCTCTGGAAACACCATATATTTT.

The CDR3 sequence: CASQSAVGYTF. The DNA for the CDR3 is TGTGCCAGCCAGAGCGCAGTGGGCTACACCTTC. The V and J genes are TRBV11-2 and TRBJ1-2; D is unclear. The CDR3 runs 11 residues. The germline CDR1 and CDR2 sequences are SGHAT and FQNNGV. Deletions cut 8 bases from V and 8 bases from J, with 12 bases between.

V usage is TRBV5-5 and J usage is TRBJ2-3, with D unresolved. The CDR3 loop spans 13 amino acids. Germline V lookup: CDR1 SGHKS, CDR2 YYEKEE (reference sequence). V dropped 0 bases and J dropped 2 bases, with 4 bases sitting between them. CDR3 DNA: TGTGCCAGCAGCTTGGGATTCACAGATACGCAGTATTTT. Its protein product is CASSLGFTDTQYF.

The chain links TRBV6-5 to TRBJ2-3; the D gene is possibly TRBD2 (6 bases). The CDR3 sequence is 13 residues long. Trimming stripped 10 bases from V and 4 bases from J, with 15 bases between. Per germline, CDR1 MNHEY and CDR2 SVGAGI. CDR3 sequence (DNA): TGTGCCACGAGTCCTGGAGGGGCAGATACGCAGTATTTT. Protein product: CATSPGGADTQYF.

The chain carries TRBV5-4 and TRBJ1-2, with TRBD1 matching over 11 bases. CDR3 size: 16 residues. Germline CDR1 reads SGHNT; CDR2 reads YYREEE (reference sequence). J lost 5 bases, V lost 2 bases, and 8 bases had no gene match. The CDR3 sequence is CASSFRTGGMEYGYTF. The CDR3 DNA follows: TGTGCCAGCAGCTTTCGGACAGGGGGCATGGAATATGGCTACACCTTC.